Described below is a single T cell receptor (beta chain) sequence and its context. Its cognate antigen is unknown. This entry belongs to a study of long-term antiretroviral therapy in people with HIV. Findings and limits, study-wide: ART was followed by higher diversity that remained below transplant donor controls.

The immunoSEQ assay was v3.0, run at survey level. Here immunoSEQ multiplex PCR was the method, and the copy in TCRdb shows in-frame clones only, minus some. The data contain some 28,000 clones, about 80% of them seen just once; the ten biggest clones take up approximately 7.8%. V shed 4 bases, J shed 3 bases, and the junction held 2 bases outside the gene matches. Per the germline V gene, CDR1 is SQVTM and CDR2 is ANQGSEA. The CDR3 extends over 12 amino acids. The clonotype was recovered from a man between 35 and 55 years old with HIV. This rearrangement joins TRBV29-1 to TRBJ2-5; 7 nucleotides agree with TRBD1. The specimen was unsorted PBMCs, collected 0.3 years after starting antiretroviral therapy. CDR3 in DNA: TGCAGCGTTGTCACAGGGGAAGAGACCCAGTACTTC. Its translation: CSVVTGEETQYF.